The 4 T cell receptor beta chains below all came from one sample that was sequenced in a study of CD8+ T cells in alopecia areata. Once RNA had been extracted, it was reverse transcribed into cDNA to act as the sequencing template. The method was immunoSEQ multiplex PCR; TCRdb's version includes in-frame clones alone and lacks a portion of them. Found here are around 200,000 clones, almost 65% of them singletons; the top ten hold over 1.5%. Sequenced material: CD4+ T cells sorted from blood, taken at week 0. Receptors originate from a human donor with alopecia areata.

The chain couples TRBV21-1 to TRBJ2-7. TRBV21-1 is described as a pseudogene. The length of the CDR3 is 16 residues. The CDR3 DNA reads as TGTGCCAGCAGAAAAGGGGTGGGCAGGGAGATCTACGAGCAGTACTTC. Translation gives CASRKGVGREIYEQYF.

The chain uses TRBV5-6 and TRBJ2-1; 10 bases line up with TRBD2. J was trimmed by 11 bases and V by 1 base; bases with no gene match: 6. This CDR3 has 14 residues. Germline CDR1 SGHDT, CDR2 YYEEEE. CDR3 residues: CASSLSSGGGKQFF. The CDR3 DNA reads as TGTGCCAGCAGCTTGTCTAGCGGGGGCGGGAAGCAGTTCTTC. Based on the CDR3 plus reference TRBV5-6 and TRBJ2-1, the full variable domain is DAGVTQSPTHLIKTRGQQVTLRCSPKSGHDTVSWYQQALGQGPQFIFQYYEEEERQRGNFPDRFSGHQFPNYSSELNVNALLLGDSALYLCASSLSSGGGKQFFGPGTRLTVL.

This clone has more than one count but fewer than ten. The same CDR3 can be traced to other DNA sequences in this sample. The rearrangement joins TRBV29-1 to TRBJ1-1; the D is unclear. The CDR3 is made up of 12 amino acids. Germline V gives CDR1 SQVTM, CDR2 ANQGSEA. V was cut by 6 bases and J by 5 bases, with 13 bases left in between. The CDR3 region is CSVVPGSTEAFF. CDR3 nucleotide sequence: TGCAGCGTCGTTCCCGGGAGTACTGAAGCTTTCTTT.

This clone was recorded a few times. CDR3 nucleotides: TGTGCCATCAGGGAGCGGGGGGAGGGAGATACGCAGTATTTT. It translates to CAIRERGEGDTQYF. V and J are TRBV10-3 and TRBJ2-3, with 9 bases aligning to TRBD2. The CDR3 has 14 amino acids. V was clipped by 6 bases and J by 5 bases; unmatched bases: 6. Germline assignment: CDR1 ENHRY and CDR2 SYGVKD.